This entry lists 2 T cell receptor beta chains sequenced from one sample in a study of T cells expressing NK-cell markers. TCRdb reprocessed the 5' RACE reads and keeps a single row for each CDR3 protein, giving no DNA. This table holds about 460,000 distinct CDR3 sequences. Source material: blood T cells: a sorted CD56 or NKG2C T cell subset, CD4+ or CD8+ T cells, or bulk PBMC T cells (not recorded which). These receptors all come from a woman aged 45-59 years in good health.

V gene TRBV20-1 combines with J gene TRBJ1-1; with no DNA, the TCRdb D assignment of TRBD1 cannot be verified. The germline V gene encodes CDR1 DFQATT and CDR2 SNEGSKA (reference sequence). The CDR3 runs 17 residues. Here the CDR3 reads CSARDRWRTAMNTEAFF.

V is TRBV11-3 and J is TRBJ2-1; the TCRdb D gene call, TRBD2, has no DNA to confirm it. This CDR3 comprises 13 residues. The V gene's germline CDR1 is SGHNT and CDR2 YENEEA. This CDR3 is CASSPREGNEQFF.